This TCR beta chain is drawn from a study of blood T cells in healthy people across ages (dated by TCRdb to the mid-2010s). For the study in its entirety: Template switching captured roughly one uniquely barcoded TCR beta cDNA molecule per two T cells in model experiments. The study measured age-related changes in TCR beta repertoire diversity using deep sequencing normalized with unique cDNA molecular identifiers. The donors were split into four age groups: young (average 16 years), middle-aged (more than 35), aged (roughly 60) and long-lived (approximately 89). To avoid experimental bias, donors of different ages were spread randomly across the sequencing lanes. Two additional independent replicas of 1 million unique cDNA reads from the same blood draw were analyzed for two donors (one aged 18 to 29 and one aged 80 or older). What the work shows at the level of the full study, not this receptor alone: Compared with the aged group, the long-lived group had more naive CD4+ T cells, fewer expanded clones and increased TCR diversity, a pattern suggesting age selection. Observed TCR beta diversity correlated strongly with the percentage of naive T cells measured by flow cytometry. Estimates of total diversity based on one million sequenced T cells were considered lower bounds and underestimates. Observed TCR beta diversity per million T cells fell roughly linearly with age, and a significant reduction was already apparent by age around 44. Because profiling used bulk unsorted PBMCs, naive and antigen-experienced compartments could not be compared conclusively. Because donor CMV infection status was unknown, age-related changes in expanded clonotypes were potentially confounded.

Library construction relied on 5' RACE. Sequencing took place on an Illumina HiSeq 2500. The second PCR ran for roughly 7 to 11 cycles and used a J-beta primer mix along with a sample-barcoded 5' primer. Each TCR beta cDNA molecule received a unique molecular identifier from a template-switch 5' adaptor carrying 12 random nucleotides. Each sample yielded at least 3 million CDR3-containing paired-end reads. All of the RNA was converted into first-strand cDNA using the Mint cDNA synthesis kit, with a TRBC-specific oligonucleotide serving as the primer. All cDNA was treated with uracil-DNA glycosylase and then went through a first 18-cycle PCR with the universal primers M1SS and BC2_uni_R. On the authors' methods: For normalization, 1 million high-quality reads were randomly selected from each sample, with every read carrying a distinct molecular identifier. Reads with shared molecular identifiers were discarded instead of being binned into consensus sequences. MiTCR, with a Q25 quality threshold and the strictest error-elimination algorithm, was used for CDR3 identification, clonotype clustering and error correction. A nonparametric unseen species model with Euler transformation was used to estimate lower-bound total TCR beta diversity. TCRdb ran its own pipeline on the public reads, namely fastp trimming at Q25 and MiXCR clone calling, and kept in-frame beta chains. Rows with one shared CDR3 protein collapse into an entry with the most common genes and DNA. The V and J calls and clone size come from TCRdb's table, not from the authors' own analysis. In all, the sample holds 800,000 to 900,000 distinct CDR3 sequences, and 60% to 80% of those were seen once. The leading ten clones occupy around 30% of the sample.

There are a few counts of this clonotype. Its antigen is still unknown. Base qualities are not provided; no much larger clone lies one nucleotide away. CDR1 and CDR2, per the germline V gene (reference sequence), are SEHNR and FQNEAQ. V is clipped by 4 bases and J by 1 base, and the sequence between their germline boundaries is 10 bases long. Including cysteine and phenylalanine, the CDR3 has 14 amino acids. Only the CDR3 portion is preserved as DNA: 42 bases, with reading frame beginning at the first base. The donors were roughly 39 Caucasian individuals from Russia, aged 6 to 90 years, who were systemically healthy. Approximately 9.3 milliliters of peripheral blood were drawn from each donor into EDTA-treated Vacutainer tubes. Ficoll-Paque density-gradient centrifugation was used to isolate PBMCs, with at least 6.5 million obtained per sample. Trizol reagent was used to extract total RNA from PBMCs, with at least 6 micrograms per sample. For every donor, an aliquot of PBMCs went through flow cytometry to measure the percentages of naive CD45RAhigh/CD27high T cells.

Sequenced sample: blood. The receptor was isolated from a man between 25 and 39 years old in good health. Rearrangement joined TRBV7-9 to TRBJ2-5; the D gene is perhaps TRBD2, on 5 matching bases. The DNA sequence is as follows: TGTGCCAGCAGCTCTGGACTGACCCAAGAGACCCAGTACTTC. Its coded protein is CASSSGLTQETQYF. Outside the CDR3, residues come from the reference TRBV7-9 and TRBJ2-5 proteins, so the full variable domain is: DTGVSQNPRHKITKRGQNVTFRCDPISEHNRLYWYRQTLGQGPEFLTYFQNEAQLEKSRLLSDRFSAERPKGSFSTLEIQRTEQGDSAMYLCASSSGLTQETQYFGPGTRLLVL.